This record concerns one TCR beta chain sequence. Libraries were prepared by immunoSEQ multiplex PCR; TCRdb keeps only in-frame clonotypes and omits some of them. This sample has under 300,000 clones, with 90% found just once. This specimen comes from a study of blood T cell repertoires in COVID-19. Across the study: Donors in the United States, Italy and Spain gave samples during acute or convalescent COVID-19.

CDR1 is PRHDT and CDR2 is FYEKMQ in the germline V gene (reference sequence). Germline trimming cut 4 bases from V and 9 bases from J; bases unmatched to any gene: 9. The CDR3 spans 14 residues. Sequencing was performed on peripheral blood. The chain joins TRBV13 to TRBJ2-3; 8 positions match TRBD1. The clonotype comes from an older woman with COVID-19, enrolled during active disease. The CDR3 here is CASSSGQGLGTQYF. In DNA, the CDR3 is TGTGCCAGCAGCTCAGGACAGGGTCTAGGGACGCAGTATTTT.